The T cell receptor (beta chain) under discussion was sequenced for a study of cytomegalovirus exposure and HLA in healthy donors. Deletions cut 4 bases from V and 2 bases from J, with 3 bases between. Germline CDR1 is SGHDT and CDR2 is YYEEEE. The CDR3 sequence is 12 residues long. In the case of this clone: Its antigen is unknown.

PCR used 60 Vbeta primers and 13 Jbeta primers. Sequencing was performed with immunoSEQ multiplex PCR; in TCRdb, only in-frame clones are kept and a portion is missing. Of some 130,000 clones in the sample, about four fifths were seen once. The study's findings and limits: Immune exposure information comprised only CMV serostatus.

The sample was PBMCs. V gene TRBV5-6 combines with J gene TRBJ2-2; D not resolved. This TCR came from a woman in her thirties or forties in good health and CMV-seronegative. The CDR3 sequence: CASSVNTGELFF. CDR3 coding DNA: TGTGCCAGCAGCGTAAACACCGGGGAGCTGTTTTTT.